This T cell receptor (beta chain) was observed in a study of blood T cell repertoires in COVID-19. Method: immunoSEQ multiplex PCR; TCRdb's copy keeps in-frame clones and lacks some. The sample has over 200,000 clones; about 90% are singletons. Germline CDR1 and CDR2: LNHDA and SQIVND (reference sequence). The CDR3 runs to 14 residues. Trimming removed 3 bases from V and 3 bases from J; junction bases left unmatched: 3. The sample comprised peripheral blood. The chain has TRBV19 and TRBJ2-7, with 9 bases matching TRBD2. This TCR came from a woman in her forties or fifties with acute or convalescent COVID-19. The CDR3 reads CASSIDSGSYEQYF. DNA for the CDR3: TGTGCCAGTAGTATTGATAGCGGGAGCTACGAGCAGTACTTC.